One and the same sample provided the 29 T cell receptor beta chains below, sequenced in a study of cytomegalovirus exposure and HLA in healthy donors. This PCR relied on a set of 60 Vbeta primers and 13 Jbeta primers. Method: immunoSEQ multiplex PCR; TCRdb's copy keeps in-frame clones and lacks some. The sample records about 82,000 clones, 70% to 80% being singletons. Sequencing was carried out using PBMCs. Receptors were obtained from a human donor in good health.

This clone was counted a few times. The V call is TRBV12-5, the J call TRBJ2-1; TRBD1 aligns across 9 bases. V was pared by 2 bases and J by 3 bases, with 5 bases of the junction left unmatched. The CDR3 has 16 residues. Germline-derived CDR1 and CDR2 are LGHNT and FRNRAP. The CDR3 DNA sequence: TGTGCTAGTGGTTTGTCCCCGGGACAGGGCTACAATGAGCAGTTCTTC. It encodes CASGLSPGQGYNEQFF.

This chain links TRBV5-6 with TRBJ2-7; 8 bases match TRBD1. This CDR3 contains 16 residues. Germline V gives CDR1 SGHDT, CDR2 YYEEEE. The V and J ends lost 3 bases and 3 bases, in that order; junction bases with no gene match: 11. The CDR3 DNA sequence: TGTGCCAGCAGCTACCTTACAGGGGGTTCCCTCTACGAGCAGTACTTC. It codes for CASSYLTGGSLYEQYF.

The chain has TRBV7-2 and TRBJ2-7; TRBD1 might be the D (9 bases). Germline V lookup: CDR1 SGHTA, CDR2 FQGNSA. V gave up 1 base and J gave up 5 bases, with 18 bases separating them. CDR3 size: 16 residues. The DNA of the CDR3 is TGTGCCAGCAGCTTAGAGGCGGGGGGACAGGGAAACGAGCAGTACTTC. This codes for CASSLEAGGQGNEQYF. Full variable domain (rest looked up from reference TRBV7-2 and TRBJ2-7): GAGVSQSPSNKVTEKGKDVELRCDPISGHTALYWYRQSLGQGLEFLIYFQGNSAPDKSGLPSDRFSAERTGGSVSTLTIQRTQQEDSAVYLCASSLEAGGQGNEQYFGPGTRLTVT.

The chain combines TRBV5-4 with TRBJ2-5, with a tentative D call TRBD2 (5 bases). The ends were cut back, 3 bases at V and 4 bases at J, with 7 bases in the middle. This CDR3 contains 12 residues. Per germline, CDR1 SGHNT and CDR2 YYREEE (reference sequence). CDR3 amino acids: CASSSTIETQYF. The CDR3 DNA follows: TGTGCCAGCAGCTCGACTATAGAGACCCAGTACTTC.

On this clone itself: At the DNA level, this CDR3 is encoded by other sequences in the same sample as well. V gene TRBV7-2 combines with J gene TRBJ2-5; D not resolved. With 1 base removed from V and 5 bases from J, the gap between germline ends came to 8 bases. This CDR3 has 13 amino acids. In germline, CDR1 is SGHTA, CDR2 FQGNSA. Here the CDR3 DNA reads TGTGCCAGCAGCTTAGGGTCAGGTGAGACCCAGTACTTC. Its translation: CASSLGSGETQYF.

The chain joins TRBV15 to TRBJ1-1; TRBD1 is a possible D gene (6 bases). This CDR3 is built from 15 residues. Per the germline V gene, CDR1 is LNHNV and CDR2 is YYDKDF (reference sequence). V shed 1 base and J shed 5 bases, with 14 bases lying between them. CDR3 protein: CATSRGWTAGTEAFF. CDR3 in DNA: TGTGCCACCAGCAGAGGTTGGACAGCGGGGACTGAAGCTTTCTTT.

This chain connects TRBV19 to TRBJ1-2, with a tentative D call TRBD1 (5 bases). This CDR3 spans 13 amino acids. V was clipped by 3 bases and J by 8 bases, with 13 bases between them. The germline V gene encodes CDR1 LNHDA and CDR2 SQIVND (reference sequence). The DNA of the CDR3 is TGTGCCAGTAGTATTGGAAAGGGGCGAGGCTACACCTTC. Residues: CASSIGKGRGYTF.

In the case of this clone: At one end, the junction sequence differs from germline, possibly due to a read error. This rearrangement joins TRBV30 to TRBJ1-6; 7 bases line up with TRBD1. The CDR3 length is 13 residues. Germline V gene lookup returns CDR1 GTSNPN and CDR2 SVGIG (reference sequence). CDR3 sequence reads: CAFGQATNSPLNF. The CDR3 DNA reads TGTGCCTTTGGACAGGCGACGAATTCACCCCTCAACTTT.

This rearrangement joins TRBV29-1 to TRBJ2-7, with D possibly TRBD2 on 6 matching bases. Germline CDR1 and CDR2: SQVTM and ANQGSEA. This CDR3 region has 11 residues. Trimming took 4 bases from V and 3 from J, leaving 7 bases between them. In DNA, the CDR3 is TGCAGCGTTGGGAGGGACTACGAGCAGTACTTC. Amino acids: CSVGRDYEQYF.

V is TRBV6-5 and J is TRBJ1-5, with 7 nucleotides matching TRBD1. CDR1 MNHEY and CDR2 SVGAGI come from the germline V gene. V dropped 5 bases and J dropped 2; count of bases not matched to a gene: 6. The CDR3 has 15 amino acids. DNA for the CDR3: TGTGCCAGCAGTCCAGCCACAGGGGGCAATCAGCCCCAGCATTTT. This encodes CASSPATGGNQPQHF.

Regarding this clone: The junction departs from the called germline gene at one end, perhaps through a read error. This chain uses TRBV4-3 with TRBJ1-2, with D perhaps TRBD1 (6 bases). This CDR3 is 16 amino acids long. Germline V gene data show CDR1 as LGHNA and CDR2 as YSLEER. CDR3 region: CASSQVTSGHQYGYPF. In nucleotides, the CDR3 is TGCGCCAGCAGCCAAGTAACCTCGGGACATCAGTATGGCTACCCCTTC.

The V call is TRBV27, the J call TRBJ2-5; the match to TRBD2 covers 8 bases. The CDR3 has 15 amino acids. Looked up from germline, CDR1 is MNHEY and CDR2 is SMNVEV (reference sequence). The V gene end was trimmed by 2 bases and the J gene end by 3 bases; junction bases not matched to a gene: 5. The CDR3 sequence is CASSLVSGGKETQYF. Written as DNA, the CDR3 is TGTGCCAGCAGTTTAGTAAGCGGGGGCAAAGAGACCCAGTACTTC.

The sample holds one count of this clone. The J gene is TRBJ2-5, the V gene TRBV19, with 8 bases that match TRBD2. The CDR3 sequence is 15 residues long. Germline assignment: CDR1 LNHDA and CDR2 SQIVND (reference sequence). V gave up 5 bases and J gave up 1 base; unmatched junction bases: 6. CDR3 sequence (DNA): TGTGCCAGTAGTGCTAGCGGGCTCACCCAAGAGACCCAGTACTTC. Its protein product is CASSASGLTQETQYF.

In nucleotides, the CDR3 is TGTGCCAGCAGCTTATCGGGGAGCTCCTACGAGCAGTACTTC. Translated, it gives CASSLSGSSYEQYF. V gene TRBV7-2 combines with J gene TRBJ2-7; perhaps TRBD2 as D (5 bases). V lost 2 bases and J lost 0, with 8 bases in between. Germline CDR1 and CDR2: SGHTA and FQGNSA. The CDR3 is made up of 14 amino acids.

The gene calls are TRBV15 and TRBJ2-1; D gene ambiguous. V lost 4 bases, J lost 5 bases, and 18 bases lay in between. Germline assignment: CDR1 LNHNV and CDR2 YYDKDF (reference sequence). The CDR3 sequence is 16 residues long. The CDR3 DNA follows: TGTGCCACCAGCAAGTTTAGTAGTTTACGGGACAATGAGCAGTTCTTC. Protein: CATSKFSSLRDNEQFF.

The chain is built from TRBV14 and TRBJ1-1, with D unresolved. The germline V gene encodes CDR1 SGHDN and CDR2 FVKESK. Trimming shortened V by 2 bases and J by 10 bases, and 14 bases separated the two germline ends. The CDR3 runs to 13 residues. In nucleotides, the CDR3 is TGTGCCAGCAGCCAAAGTCTACAGCGGGGAGCTTTCTTT. Protein product: CASSQSLQRGAFF.

This chain connects TRBV18 to TRBJ2-5; TRBD1 matches 8 bases. CDR3 size: 13 residues. In germline, CDR1 is KGHSH, CDR2 LQKENI. J gave up 2 bases and V 6 bases, and 2 bases lay outside the gene matches. CDR3 nucleotide sequence: TGTGCCAGCTCTAACAGGGGGCAAGAGACCCAGTACTTC. Translating gives CASSNRGQETQYF.

The V gene is TRBV6-5, the J gene TRBJ2-7; 13 positions match TRBD2. The CDR3 sequence is 15 residues long. Germline values: CDR1 MNHEY, CDR2 SVGAGI. V dropped 3 bases and J dropped 6; count of bases not matched to a gene: 5. In DNA, the CDR3 is TGTGCCAGCAGTTATGGACTAGCGGGGGCGGGCGAGCAGTACTTC. Translation gives CASSYGLAGAGEQYF.

The V and J genes are TRBV7-2 and TRBJ1-4; 7 nucleotides align to TRBD1. There are 17 residues in the CDR3. Unmatched junction bases numbered 5, after V lost 1 base and J lost 0 bases. CDR1 is SGHTA and CDR2 is FQGNSA in the germline V gene. The CDR3 DNA reads TGTGCCAGCAGCTTAGTAGGCAGGGGGGCAACTAATGAAAAACTGTTTTTT. This encodes CASSLVGRGATNEKLFF. The full variable domain, completed using reference TRBV7-2 and TRBJ1-4, is GAGVSQSPSNKVTEKGKDVELRCDPISGHTALYWYRQSLGQGLEFLIYFQGNSAPDKSGLPSDRFSAERTGGSVSTLTIQRTQQEDSAVYLCASSLVGRGATNEKLFFGSGTQLSVL.

J is TRBJ2-5 and V is TRBV10-2, with TRBD2 identical over 14 bases. V lost 6 bases and J lost 2; bases outside the gene matches: 2. The germline CDR1 and CDR2 sequences are WSHSY and SAAADI. The CDR3 contains 15 residues. Written as DNA, the CDR3 is TGCGCCAGCAGGGGACTAGCGGGGGAACAAGAGACCCAGTACTTC. Protein product: CASRGLAGEQETQYF.

This clone was seen only a few times. The genes are TRBV4-3 and TRBJ2-7, with 8 bases lining up with TRBD1. The CDR3 has 13 residues. The germline V gene has CDR1 LGHNA and CDR2 YSLEER. After removal of 1 base from V and 7 bases from J, the junction contained 3 bases not matched to a gene. CDR3 region: CASSQGWTGEQYF. The CDR3 nucleotides are TGCGCCAGCAGCCAAGGATGGACAGGGGAGCAGTACTTC.

The chain couples TRBV7-8 to TRBJ1-1; 7 bases match TRBD1. V dropped 4 bases and J dropped 5; count of bases not matched to a gene: 10. In germline, CDR1 is SGHVS, CDR2 FQNEAQ. The CDR3 is made up of 15 amino acids. The CDR3 is CASSSRQGRYTEAFF. For the CDR3, the DNA is TGTGCCAGCAGCTCCCGACAGGGTCGGTATACTGAAGCTTTCTTT.

V usage is TRBV29-1 and J usage is TRBJ1-1, with 8 bases aligning to TRBD1. Per germline, CDR1 SQVTM and CDR2 ANQGSEA. The CDR3 covers 13 residues. Trimming took 4 bases from V and 5 from J; bases not matched to a gene: 6. This CDR3 is CSVVRQGRTEAFF. CDR3 nucleotides: TGCAGCGTTGTTCGACAGGGGCGGACTGAAGCTTTCTTT.

This sequence joins TRBV27 and TRBJ2-7; D is unresolved. Germline V gives CDR1 MNHEY, CDR2 SMNVEV (reference sequence). Deletions cut 2 bases from V and 1 base from J, with 12 bases between. The CDR3 has 15 amino acids. The CDR3 protein is CASSLRGSVSYEQYF. The DNA for the CDR3 is TGTGCCAGCAGTTTACGCGGCAGTGTTTCCTACGAGCAGTACTTC.

The J gene is TRBJ2-2, the V gene TRBV5-6; 12 bases agree with TRBD1. The J segment lost 6 bases and the V segment lost 2 bases, leaving 5 bases of the junction unmatched. This CDR3 spans 16 amino acids. Germline CDR1 is SGHDT and CDR2 is YYEEEE. The CDR3: CASSFGTGGAAGELFF. The CDR3 DNA reads TGTGCCAGCAGCTTCGGGACAGGGGGCGCGGCCGGGGAGCTGTTTTTT.

This chain links TRBV13 with TRBJ2-7, with D possibly TRBD2 on 7 matching bases. The CDR3 totals 17 residues. V was pared by 1 base and J by 1 base, with 17 bases between. Germline V gene sequence: CDR1 PRHDT, CDR2 FYEKMQ (reference sequence). The CDR3 reads CASSLARTGGRSYEQYF. CDR3 in DNA: TGTGCCAGCAGCTTAGCCCGGACGGGGGGCAGGTCCTACGAGCAGTACTTC.

The chain carries TRBV29-1 and TRBJ1-1; D possibly corresponds to TRBD1 (6 bases). The CDR3 contains 13 residues. V lost 5 bases to trimming and J lost 4 bases, with 14 bases between them. CDR1 and CDR2 from the germline V gene are SQVTM and ANQGSEA. This CDR3 reads CSVSARTVTEAFF. The CDR3 nucleotides are TGCAGCGTTAGCGCGAGGACAGTCACTGAAGCTTTCTTT.

The chain employs TRBV6-1 and TRBJ2-2, with TRBD2 as a possible D gene (6 bases). The V gene's germline CDR1 is MNHNS and CDR2 SASEGT. V lost 6 bases and J 6 bases, leaving 11 bases between the germline ends. CDR3 length equals 13 residues. Here the CDR3 reads CASRGGIPGELFF. Written as DNA, the CDR3 is TGTGCCAGCAGGGGGGGAATCCCCGGGGAGCTGTTTTTT.

This sequence joins TRBV18 and TRBJ2-1; D ambiguous. In germline, CDR1 is KGHSH, CDR2 LQKENI. The CDR3 extends over 14 amino acids. V lost 2 bases, J lost 9 bases, and 14 bases lay in between. The CDR3 DNA follows: TGTGCCAGCTCACCAGGCAGCCTTCGAGGTGAGCAGTTCTTC. It is translated as CASSPGSLRGEQFF.